These T cell receptor beta chains were read from a single sample in a study of blood T cell repertoires in COVID-19. TCRdb's table, derived via immunoSEQ multiplex PCR, lists solely in-frame clones and lacks some. The sample includes about 150,000 clones, around 80% seen only once; the top ten take around a fifth. Sequences were obtained from peripheral blood. All receptors derive from a woman aged 70 to 79 who had recovered from COVID-19. Both conserved end residues are part of each CDR3. A D gene is named only where the DNA matches it firmly. Clone sizes are given selectively: once, few, many, or a class where the clone is expanded.

d_gene	v_gene	abundance	j_gene	CDR3nt	CDR3aa
TRBD2	TRBV11-3	NA	TRBJ2-7	TGTGCCAGCAGCCCAGGGAGGGTTTACGAGCAGTACTTC	CASSPGRVYEQYF
TRBD1	TRBV9	NA	TRBJ1-2	TGTGCCAGCAGCGCAAGCCGGGACAGGGGCCGTGACTATGGCTACACCTTC	CASSASRDRGRDYGYTF
TRBD1	TRBV30	NA	TRBJ2-5	TGTGCCTGGAGTGGCGGACAGGGGTCCCAAGAGACCCAGTACTTC	CAWSGGQGSQETQYF
NA	TRBV18	NA	TRBJ1-4	TGTGCCAGCTCACCGCCGGCGGCCACAACTAATGAAAAACTGTTTTTT	CASSPPAATTNEKLFF
NA	TRBV7-9	NA	TRBJ1-2	TGTGCCAGCAGCTTAAGTCAGGGTACGAACTATGGCTACACCTTC	CASSLSQGTNYGYTF
TRBD1	TRBV18	NA	TRBJ2-5	TGTGCCAGCTCACCGGGGACAGGGGGCGAGGAGACCCAGTACTTC	CASSPGTGGEETQYF
NA	TRBV18	NA	TRBJ2-5	TGTGCCAGCTCACCGCGAAGCGTTCAAGAGACCCAGTACTTC	CASSPRSVQETQYF
TRBD1	TRBV10-3	NA	TRBJ1-1	TGTGCCATCAGTGCCCACAGGGGTGGGAACACTGAAGCTTTCTTT	CAISAHRGGNTEAFF
NA	TRBV18	NA	TRBJ1-1	TGTGCCAGCTCACCCGCGGCCCCCCCGAACACTGAAGCTTTCTTT	CASSPAAPPNTEAFF
NA	TRBV2	NA	TRBJ1-4	TGTGCCAGCAGCCAGAGCGCAACTAATGAAAAACTGTTTTTT	CASSQSATNEKLFF
TRBD2	TRBV12-3/TRBV12-4	NA	TRBJ2-7	TGTGCCAGCGGGGGGGGAGTCTACGAGCAGTACTTC	CASGGGVYEQYF
TRBD2	TRBV3-1/TRBV3-2	NA	TRBJ2-7	TGTGCCAGCAGCCAAGCCCGGACTAGCGCAACCTACGAGCAGTACTTC	CASSQARTSATYEQYF
TRBD1	TRBV7-2	few	TRBJ1-4	TGTGCCAGCAGCTTAGAGCAGGGGGTGGAAAAACTGTTTTTT	CASSLEQGVEKLFF
TRBD2	TRBV4-2	NA	TRBJ2-1	TGTGCCAGCAGCCAAGATGGGGCTAGCGGGGGGGCCAATGAGCAGTTCTTC	CASSQDGASGGANEQFF
NA	TRBV7-6	NA	TRBJ1-2	TGTGCCAGCAGCCCCGGAGGTGCGGCGACCCCCTATGGCTACACCTTC	CASSPGGAATPYGYTF
NA	TRBV6-2/TRBV6-3	NA	TRBJ1-2	TGTGCCAGCAGCCAAACCCAACAACCCCGACTGAATCGGGCCTTC	CASSQTQQPRLNRAF
NA	TRBV27	NA	TRBJ1-6	TGTGCCAGCAGTGTGCGGGGGTCTGTTTCACCCCTCCACTTT	CASSVRGSVSPLHF
NA	TRBV10-3	few	TRBJ1-2	TGTGCCATCAGCTTACGGCAGGCCGTCTATGGCTACACCTTC	CAISLRQAVYGYTF
NA	TRBV7-2	NA	TRBJ2-5	TGTGCCAGCAGCCGTTGGTGGACTCCTGAAGAGACCCAGTACTTC	CASSRWWTPEETQYF
TRBD1	TRBV7-8	NA	TRBJ1-1	TGTGCCAGCAGGCGGGACAGACCGGGCACTGAAGCTTTCTTT	CASRRDRPGTEAFF
TRBD1	TRBV2	NA	TRBJ2-7	TGTGCCAGCAGGGGGACAGGGAGCTCCTACGAGCAGTACTTC	CASRGTGSSYEQYF
TRBD2	TRBV28	NA	TRBJ2-7	TGTGCCAGCAGGGGGCCCTCGGCGGGAGTAGGGTACGAGCAGTACTTC	CASRGPSAGVGYEQYF
NA	TRBV7-9	NA	TRBJ1-1	TGTGCCAGCAGCTCCCGGAGCGGGAACACTGAAGCTTTCTTT	CASSSRSGNTEAFF
NA	TRBV5-1	NA	TRBJ2-5	TGCGCCAGCAGCTTGGGGGTCCAAAGGAGGGAGACCCAGTACTTC	CASSLGVQRRETQYF
NA	TRBV19	NA	TRBJ2-7	TGTGCCAGTAGTATTCCAGGGTCCTCCTACGAGCAGTACTTC	CASSIPGSSYEQYF
NA	TRBV29-1	NA	TRBJ1-5	TGCAGCGTTGTTGGGGGGAGGGGGCAGCCCCAGCATTTT	CSVVGGRGQPQHF
TRBD2	TRBV18	NA	TRBJ2-3	TGTGCCAGCTCACCCCCTCCGGGGCTAGCGGGCCCTAGCACAGATACGCAGTATTTT	CASSPPPGLAGPSTDTQYF
TRBD1	TRBV27	NA	TRBJ1-2	TGTGCCAGCAGTTTTGGGGACAGGGCCTATGGCTACACCTTC	CASSFGDRAYGYTF
NA	TRBV7-8	NA	TRBJ2-3	TGTGCCAGCAGCATAACCGGGACAGATACGCAGTATTTT	CASSITGTDTQYF
NA	TRBV6-5	NA	TRBJ1-6	TGTGCCAGCTCGGACCGACTCCGGGGACCCCTCCACTTT	CASSDRLRGPLHF
NA	TRBV28	NA	TRBJ2-7	TGTGCCAGCAGTTTACCCCCCCAGGGAGAGCAGTACTTC	CASSLPPQGEQYF
TRBD2	TRBV7-2	NA	TRBJ2-2	TGTGCCAGCAGCTTAGGTGGCCTAGCGGGAGGGCCCGGGGAGCTGTTTTTT	CASSLGGLAGGPGELFF
NA	TRBV18	NA	TRBJ2-2	TGTGCCAGCTCGGGGCGGGGTGCGAACACCGGGGAGCTGTTTTTT	CASSGRGANTGELFF
TRBD1	TRBV2	few	TRBJ1-1	TGTGCCAGCAGTGAAGGGGGGGCCTGGACAGGGTGGGACACTGAAGCTTTCTTT	CASSEGGAWTGWDTEAFF
NA	TRBV28	NA	TRBJ2-7	TGTGCCAGCCGCCGGGGGGCGCCAGAGCAGTACTTC	CASRRGAPEQYF
NA	TRBV3-1/TRBV3-2	NA	TRBJ2-4	TGTGCCAGCAGCCAATTCCTAGCCAAAAACATTCAGTACTTC	CASSQFLAKNIQYF
NA	TRBV5-1	NA	TRBJ2-3	TGCGCCAGCAGCTTGGCCTTGGCTAGCAGTACAGATACGCAGTATTTT	CASSLALASSTDTQYF
TRBD1	TRBV6-1	NA	TRBJ2-7	TGTGCCAGCAGTGACGGACAGGGGGCCTACGAGCAGTACTTC	CASSDGQGAYEQYF
NA	TRBV10-1	NA	TRBJ1-5	TGCGCCAGCAGTCCCCACAGGGAGGGCGATCAGCCCCAGCATTTT	CASSPHREGDQPQHF
NA	TRBV18	once	TRBJ1-4	TGTGCCAGCTCGGGAGGGCCAAATGAAAAACTGTTTTTT	CASSGGPNEKLFF
NA	TRBV11-1	NA	TRBJ1-2	TGTGCCAGCAGCCCCGGGACAACAACTGGGGGCTACACCTTC	CASSPGTTTGGYTF
NA	TRBV3-1/TRBV3-2	NA	TRBJ1-1	TGTGCCAGCAGCCCCATCCTCGAGGGGGCTGAAGCTTTCTTT	CASSPILEGAEAFF